A selection of T cell receptor beta chains follows, all from one sample in a study of blood T cell repertoires in COVID-19. Only in-frame clones appear in the TCRdb table, and some are missing; sequencing was by immunoSEQ multiplex PCR. The sample has some 78,000 clones; 87% are singletons. The sequenced material came from peripheral blood. The receptors derive from a woman older than 75 with active or convalescent COVID-19. Each CDR3 is given with its conserved first and last residue. Each record gives: V gene, clone size, J gene, D gene, CDR3 protein, CDR3 DNA. The D gene is left open where the match is weak. Clone sizes are given selectively: once, few, many, or a class where the clone is expanded.

>TRBV11-2|.|TRBJ2-2|TRBD2
CASSFTSGNAGELFF
TGTGCCAGCAGCTTTACTAGCGGGAACGCCGGGGAGCTGTTTTTT
>TRBV7-9|.|TRBJ2-3|.
CASGLTDTQYF
TGTGCCAGCGGCCTTACAGATACGCAGTATTTT
>TRBV18|.|TRBJ2-7|TRBD2
CASSPTAGGPEEQYF
TGTGCCAGCTCACCTACGGCGGGGGGGCCAGAAGAGCAGTACTTC
>TRBV20-1|.|TRBJ2-7|TRBD1
CSATGGYEQYF
TGCAGTGCTACAGGGGGCTACGAGCAGTACTTC
>TRBV11-2|few|TRBJ2-7|.
CASSFTPTPSYEQYF
TGTGCCAGCAGCTTCACCCCTACCCCCTCCTACGAGCAGTACTTC
>TRBV5-4|.|TRBJ2-5|TRBD1
CASSLGQGQETQYF
TGTGCCAGCAGCTTGGGACAGGGCCAAGAGACCCAGTACTTC
>TRBV7-2|once|TRBJ2-1|.
CASSMGLSSYNEQFF
TGTGCCAGCAGCATGGGACTTAGCTCCTACAATGAGCAGTTCTTC
>TRBV10-3|.|TRBJ2-1|TRBD2
CAIRATSGVYNEQFF
TGTGCCATCAGAGCGACTAGCGGGGTATACAATGAGCAGTTCTTC
>TRBV27|.|TRBJ2-3|.
CASSVLPAYTDTQYF
TGTGCCAGCAGTGTTTTACCCGCCTACACAGATACGCAGTATTTT
>TRBV12-3/TRBV12-4|.|TRBJ1-1|.
CASSQDTVIAFF
TGTGCCAGCAGCCAGGATACAGTGATAGCTTTCTTT
>TRBV6-1|.|TRBJ2-7|TRBD1
CASSEGNRGYEQYF
TGTGCCAGCAGTGAAGGGAACAGGGGATACGAGCAGTACTTC
>TRBV7-9|.|TRBJ2-5|TRBD2
CASSGTSAETQYF
TGTGCCAGCAGCGGGACTAGCGCCGAGACCCAGTACTTC
>TRBV18|.|TRBJ2-6|TRBD1
CASSILPKGQGAVGANVLTF
TGTGCCAGCTCGATTTTGCCAAAGGGACAGGGGGCTGTGGGGGCCAACGTCCTGACTTTC
>TRBV6-5|.|TRBJ2-6|.
CAIKRSSGANVLTF
TGTGCCATCAAGAGGAGTTCTGGGGCCAACGTCCTGACTTTC
>TRBV27|.|TRBJ2-7|TRBD1
CASIKKPRTGGLVYEQYF
TGTGCCAGCATAAAAAAGCCCCGGACAGGGGGCCTGGTGTACGAGCAGTACTTC
>TRBV6-2/TRBV6-3|.|TRBJ2-1|TRBD2
CASSYSGRENWEQFF
TGTGCCAGCAGTTACTCTGGGCGGGAGAACTGGGAGCAGTTCTTC
>TRBV28|.|TRBJ2-2|TRBD2
CASSLWGLAGGPGELFF
TGTGCCAGCAGTTTATGGGGACTAGCGGGAGGCCCCGGGGAGCTGTTTTTT
>TRBV27|.|TRBJ1-1|TRBD1
CASSLQRDRGEAFF
TGTGCCAGCAGTTTACAGCGAGACAGGGGAGAAGCTTTCTTT
>TRBV28|.|TRBJ2-2|.
CASSLNGGLGTGELFF
TGTGCCAGCAGTTTGAACGGGGGGCTGGGGACCGGGGAGCTGTTTTTT
>TRBV4-2|.|TRBJ1-6|.
CASSYPTLADSPLHF
TGTGCCAGCAGCTACCCGACACTAGCAGATTCACCCCTCCACTTT
>TRBV7-2|.|TRBJ2-5|.
CASSLVGGGGGAQYF
TGTGCCAGCAGCTTAGTAGGCGGAGGGGGGGGTGCCCAGTACTTC
>TRBV4-3|.|TRBJ1-2|.
CASSQETGGYGYTF
TGCGCCAGCAGCCAAGAAACGGGGGGCTATGGCTACACCTTC
>TRBV6-5|.|TRBJ1-5|.
CASSYSGADQPQHF
TGTGCCAGCAGTTACTCAGGGGCGGATCAGCCCCAGCATTTT
>TRBV30|.|TRBJ2-5|TRBD2
CAWRPGGGGQETQYF
TGTGCCTGGAGGCCCGGCGGCGGGGGGCAAGAGACCCAGTACTTC
>TRBV5-1|.|TRBJ2-1|TRBD2
CASRKTSGALGYEQFF
TGCGCCAGCAGGAAGACTAGCGGGGCCCTCGGGTATGAGCAGTTCTTC
>TRBV6-5|.|TRBJ2-7|.
CASRQLSGISYEQYF
TGTGCCAGCAGACAACTATCCGGCATATCCTACGAGCAGTACTTC
>TRBV7-2|.|TRBJ1-2|.
CASSLAPREGYGYTF
TGTGCCAGCAGCTTAGCGCCCAGGGAGGGCTATGGCTACACCTTC
>TRBV4-1|.|TRBJ1-1|TRBD1
CASSQVPGQGRNTEAFF
TGCGCCAGCAGCCAAGTCCCGGGACAGGGACGCAACACTGAAGCTTTCTTT
>TRBV5-1|once|TRBJ2-2|TRBD2
CASSLTTWTSGSANTGELFF
TGCGCCAGCAGCCTGACCACCTGGACTAGCGGGAGCGCGAACACCGGGGAGCTGTTTTTT
>TRBV2|.|TRBJ2-7|TRBD1
CASSRENRGYEQYF
TGTGCCAGCAGTAGGGAGAACAGGGGCTACGAGCAGTACTTC
>TRBV6-5|.|TRBJ2-7|.
CATRMVPTPSYEQYF
TGTGCCACCAGGATGGTACCTACCCCTTCCTACGAGCAGTACTTC
>TRBV3-1/TRBV3-2|.|TRBJ2-2|.
CASSQDRVGELFF
TGTGCCAGCAGCCAAGATCGGGTCGGGGAGCTGTTTTTT
>TRBV24-1|.|TRBJ2-3|TRBD2
CATGLAGASGTDTQYF
TGTGCCACCGGACTAGCGGGAGCTTCTGGCACAGATACGCAGTATTTT
>TRBV10-3|.|TRBJ1-2|TRBD1
CAIRDTGTGGYGYTF
TGTGCCATCAGGGATACAGGGACAGGGGGCTATGGCTACACCTTC
>TRBV10-3|.|TRBJ1-1|.
CAISRTLNTEAFF
TGTGCCATCAGCCGGACACTGAACACTGAAGCTTTCTTT
>TRBV12-5|.|TRBJ2-3|TRBD1
CASGLVRGGNGTGVTDTQYF
TGTGCTAGTGGTTTGGTAAGAGGGGGGAATGGGACAGGGGTTACAGATACGCAGTATTTT
>TRBV3-1/TRBV3-2|.|TRBJ1-1|.
CASSLSGGDTEAFF
TGTGCCAGCAGCCTCTCAGGAGGGGACACTGAAGCTTTCTTT
>TRBV24-1|.|TRBJ2-3|TRBD1
CATSDSDRGQDTQYF
TGTGCCACCAGTGATTCGGACAGGGGTCAGGATACGCAGTATTTT
>TRBV5-1|.|TRBJ1-3|TRBD1
CASSVALTGAAGNTIYF
TGCGCCAGCAGCGTAGCTTTGACAGGGGCAGCTGGAAACACCATATATTTT
>TRBV9|few|TRBJ2-1|TRBD1
CASSVVDRGFNEQFF
TGTGCCAGCAGCGTAGTGGACAGGGGGTTCAATGAGCAGTTCTTC
>TRBV7-9|.|TRBJ2-1|TRBD2
CASSLRGTSYNEQFF
TGTGCCAGCAGTCTAAGGGGGACTAGCTACAATGAGCAGTTCTTC
>TRBV18|.|TRBJ1-2|.
CASSPGSDYGYTF
TGTGCCAGCTCACCTGGGAGTGACTATGGCTACACCTTC
>TRBV19|large|TRBJ2-1|.
CASSPGAGRTGRGEQFF
TGTGCCAGTAGTCCCGGGGCGGGGAGGACAGGGAGGGGTGAGCAGTTCTTC
>TRBV28|.|TRBJ1-2|.
CASSQPGYYGYTF
TGTGCCAGCAGTCAACCGGGTTACTATGGCTACACCTTC
>TRBV3-1/TRBV3-2|.|TRBJ2-7|TRBD1
CASSQEAPGTGGEQYF
TGTGCCAGCAGCCAAGAAGCCCCTGGGACAGGGGGCGAGCAGTACTTC
>TRBV28|.|TRBJ1-3|.
CASSLPAGAGNTIYF
TGTGCCAGCAGTTTACCCGCAGGGGCTGGAAACACCATATATTTT
>TRBV5-1|.|TRBJ2-7|TRBD1
CASSWQGQGTYEQYF
TGCGCCAGCAGCTGGCAGGGACAGGGAACCTACGAGCAGTACTTC
>TRBV28|.|TRBJ1-6|.
CASSLLWEVTYNSPLHF
TGTGCCAGCAGTCTCCTCTGGGAGGTCACCTATAATTCACCCCTCCACTTT
>TRBV6-5|once|TRBJ1-1|TRBD1
CASSHRGLRTEAFF
TGTGCCAGCAGTCACAGGGGGTTGAGGACTGAAGCTTTCTTT
>TRBV6-5|.|TRBJ1-5|TRBD1
CASSYGQGNQPQHF
TGTGCCAGCAGTTACGGACAGGGCAATCAGCCCCAGCATTTT
>TRBV9|.|TRBJ2-3|TRBD1
CASTRTGIQADTQYF
TGTGCCAGCACAAGGACAGGGATACAAGCAGATACGCAGTATTTT
>TRBV7-2|few|TRBJ2-7|.
CASSLRQVSSYEQYF
TGTGCCAGCAGCTTACGACAGGTCTCAAGCTACGAGCAGTACTTC
>TRBV3-1/TRBV3-2|.|TRBJ2-1|TRBD2
CASSARERESNNEQFF
TGTGCCAGCAGCGCCCGCGAGCGGGAATCGAACAATGAGCAGTTCTTC